The 24 T cell receptor beta chains in this list originate from one sample, sequenced in a study of cytomegalovirus exposure and HLA in healthy donors. It was with 60 Vbeta and 13 Jbeta primers that the PCR ran. Here immunoSEQ multiplex PCR was the method, and the copy in TCRdb shows in-frame clones only, minus some. The sample includes roughly 99,000 clones, roughly three quarters seen only once; the top ten take less than 2.5%. The material sequenced was PBMCs. The receptors were sampled from a man between 18 and 35 years old in good health and CMV-seronegative.

The CDR3 nucleotides read TGTGCCAGCAGCTCCATAGACAGACTAGATCAGCCCCAGCATTTT. Protein sequence: CASSSIDRLDQPQHF. This rearrangement joins TRBV5-6 to TRBJ1-5; a weak D match, TRBD1 (5 bases). The CDR3 length is 15 residues. Germline V gives CDR1 SGHDT, CDR2 YYEEEE. V was cut by 3 bases and J by 5 bases, with 15 bases left in between. Using reference TRBV5-6 and TRBJ1-5 for the parts outside the CDR3, the full variable domain is DAGVTQSPTHLIKTRGQQVTLRCSPKSGHDTVSWYQQALGQGPQFIFQYYEEEERQRGNFPDRFSGHQFPNYSSELNVNALLLGDSALYLCASSSIDRLDQPQHFGDGTRLSIL.

The chain has TRBV5-4 and TRBJ2-6; D is uncertain. The CDR3 covers 14 residues. Germline V gene sequence: CDR1 SGHNT, CDR2 YYREEE (reference sequence). V was clipped by 3 bases and J by 4 bases, with 8 bases between them. The DNA of the CDR3 is TGTGCCAGCAGCTCCGGGTGGGGGGCCAACGTCCTGACTTTC. Its translation is CASSSGWGANVLTF.

The chain joins TRBV6-6 to TRBJ1-5; D call uncertain. This CDR3 has 14 residues. Germline V gene lookup returns CDR1 MNHNY and CDR2 SVGAGI (reference sequence). V was trimmed by 1 base and J by 4 bases, leaving 8 bases between them. CDR3 in amino acids: CASSYLGRNQPQHF. The CDR3 DNA reads as TGTGCCAGCAGTTACTTGGGCAGAAATCAGCCCCAGCATTTT.

There are a few counts of this clone. DNA for the CDR3: TGTGCCAGCATCAAAGGCAGGGGTATAACTGAAGCTTTCTTT. Amino acids: CASIKGRGITEAFF. The chain links TRBV6-7 to TRBJ1-1; tentative D call: TRBD1 (6 bases). TRBV6-7 carries the ORF label, with uncertain function. This CDR3 region has 14 residues. Trimming took 7 bases from V and 5 from J, leaving 17 bases between them.

The rearrangement uses TRBV2 and TRBJ2-1, with 11 bases lining up with TRBD2. The CDR3 is 15 amino acids. Trimming cost V 6 bases and J 2 bases; bases outside gene matches: 3. Germline assignment: CDR1 SNHLY and CDR2 FYNNEI. Here the CDR3 reads CASSVAGGPYNEQFF. In DNA form, the CDR3 reads TGTGCCAGCAGCGTAGCGGGGGGGCCCTACAATGAGCAGTTCTTC.

V and J are TRBV6-1 and TRBJ2-3; 8 bases line up with TRBD1. This CDR3 contains 16 residues. The V segment lost 2 bases and the J segment 5 bases; nucleotides outside the gene matches: 9. The V gene's germline CDR1 is MNHNS and CDR2 SASEGT. The CDR3 bases are TGTGCCAGCAGTGAACTCCGGACAGGGAGTCAAGATACGCAGTATTTT. This codes for CASSELRTGSQDTQYF.

The chain links TRBV7-9 to TRBJ2-5, with TRBD2 matching over 8 bases. The CDR3 has 15 residues. Per germline, CDR1 SEHNR and CDR2 FQNEAQ (reference sequence). J lost 5 bases, V lost 5 bases, and 10 bases had no gene match. CDR3 residues: CASSAPSSGGETQYF. The CDR3, as DNA: TGTGCCAGCAGCGCCCCCAGTTCGGGGGGGGAGACCCAGTACTTC.

V and J are TRBV29-1 and TRBJ1-1; 7 bases line up with TRBD1. J lost 3 bases, V lost 3 bases, and 7 bases had no gene match. Looked up from germline, CDR1 is SQVTM and CDR2 is ANQGSEA. This CDR3 region has 14 residues. CDR3 in amino acids: CSVETGRRDTEAFF. In DNA form, the CDR3 reads TGCAGCGTTGAGACAGGGAGAAGGGACACTGAAGCTTTCTTT.

This clone turned up a few times. J is TRBJ1-1 and V is TRBV6-5; unclear D gene. With 3 bases removed from V and 0 bases from J, the gap between germline ends came to 14 bases. This CDR3 comprises 16 residues. Germline CDR1 is MNHEY and CDR2 is SVGAGI. The CDR3 spells CASSYFQDSMNTEAFF. The DNA of the CDR3 is TGTGCCAGCAGTTATTTCCAGGACTCCATGAACACTGAAGCTTTCTTT.

This clone was found once. This rearrangement joins TRBV5-1 to TRBJ2-2; 8 bases map to TRBD1. V lost 3 bases, J lost 5 bases, and 3 bases stayed unmatched. The germline CDR1 and CDR2 sequences are SGHRS and YFSETQ. The length of the CDR3 is 14 residues. The CDR3 sequence is CASSSQGDTGELFF. The CDR3 DNA reads TGCGCCAGCAGCTCACAGGGGGATACCGGGGAGCTGTTTTTT.

This clone has more than one count but fewer than ten. The rearrangement uses TRBV25-1 and TRBJ1-3; no firm D call. V was shortened by 1 base and J by 0 bases, with 10 bases between the two germline ends. In germline, CDR1 is MGHDK, CDR2 SYGVNS. The CDR3 contains 16 residues. The CDR3 DNA sequence: TGTGCCAGCAGTGAATCCCTTGGCACCTCTGGAAACACCATATATTTT. This translates into CASSESLGTSGNTIYF.

The rearrangement uses TRBV5-1 and TRBJ1-6; no clear D. V lost 1 base, J lost 6 bases, and 8 bases lay in between. The germline V gene encodes CDR1 SGHRS and CDR2 YFSETQ. This CDR3 comprises 14 residues. This chain's CDR3 is CASSLIGPNSPLHF. CDR3 bases: TGCGCCAGCAGCTTGATCGGTCCTAATTCACCCCTCCACTTT.

This clone occurred a few times. This chain connects TRBV6-5 to TRBJ2-7, with 8 bases that match TRBD1. CDR3 length: 14 residues. Germline V gives CDR1 MNHEY, CDR2 SVGAGI. V shed 6 bases, J shed 3 bases, and the junction held 7 bases outside the gene matches. CDR3 protein: CASRMDRVNYEQYF. The CDR3, as DNA: TGTGCCAGCAGGATGGACAGGGTGAACTACGAGCAGTACTTC.

The V and J genes are TRBV29-1 and TRBJ2-3; D may be TRBD2 (6 bases). Looked up from germline, CDR1 is SQVTM and CDR2 is ANQGSEA. V was shortened by 6 bases and J by 6 bases, with 10 bases between the two germline ends. This CDR3 has 11 residues. This chain's CDR3 is CSVGDLDTQYF. CDR3 sequence (DNA): TGCAGCGTAGGGGACTTGGATACGCAGTATTTT.

V is TRBV11-3 and J is TRBJ2-7; possible D gene TRBD1, 5 bases. Deletions cut 1 base from V and 7 bases from J, with 11 bases between. The CDR3 is made up of 13 amino acids. CDR1 is SGHNT and CDR2 is YENEEA in the germline V gene. CDR3 in amino acids: CASSLGRAGEQYF. In nucleotides, the CDR3 is TGTGCCAGCAGCTTAGGCAGGGCTGGAGAGCAGTACTTC.

This clone was seen a handful of times. The V and J genes are TRBV29-1 and TRBJ2-5; a weak D match, TRBD2 (6 bases). The germline CDR1 and CDR2 sequences are SQVTM and ANQGSEA. V gave up 5 bases and J gave up 4 bases, with 14 bases separating them. The CDR3 is made up of 13 amino acids. The CDR3 loop is CSVLELGGETQYF. The CDR3, as DNA: TGCAGCGTTCTTGAGTTGGGAGGAGAGACCCAGTACTTC.

This clone was counted between two and nine times. This chain links TRBV19 with TRBJ2-2; 7 nucleotides align to TRBD2. V lost 7 bases, J lost 0 bases, and 5 bases stayed unmatched. The CDR3 spans 15 residues. Germline CDR1 is LNHDA and CDR2 is SQIVND (reference sequence). CDR3 in amino acids: CASTPLAANTGELFF. The CDR3 DNA follows: TGTGCCAGTACCCCCCTAGCGGCGAACACCGGGGAGCTGTTTTTT.

This chain joins TRBV6-6 and TRBJ2-7, with D hard to call. Trimming left V 4 bases short and J 5 bases short, with 15 bases between. This CDR3 comprises 14 residues. Germline CDR1 and CDR2: MNHNY and SVGAGI (reference sequence). The CDR3: CASSSVSFPHEQYF. The CDR3 bases are TGTGCCAGCAGTTCTGTATCCTTCCCCCACGAGCAGTACTTC.

J is TRBJ1-1 and V is TRBV25-1; D unresolved. The V gene lost 1 base and the J gene lost 5 bases, with 8 bases spanning the gap. Germline CDR1 is MGHDK and CDR2 is SYGVNS. CDR3 size: 13 residues. The chain's CDR3 is CASSEFGRTEAFF. As DNA, the CDR3 is TGTGCCAGCAGTGAATTTGGGAGGACTGAAGCTTTCTTT.

V usage is TRBV5-1 and J usage is TRBJ1-3; no reliable D call. The CDR3 is made up of 15 amino acids. Germline CDR1 and CDR2: SGHRS and YFSETQ. Trimming pared 0 bases from V and 2 bases from J, leaving 9 bases between. As DNA, the CDR3 is TGCGCCAGCAGCTTGGGTTCCCCTCCTGGAAACACCATATATTTT. It yields the protein CASSLGSPPGNTIYF.

CDR3 sequence (DNA): TGTGCCAGCAGCCACTCGACATCATCGCTACGGAAGCAGTACTTC. Translation gives CASSHSTSSLRKQYF. The chain is built from TRBV13 and TRBJ2-7, with D unresolved. The CDR3 is 15 amino acids. Germline CDR1 PRHDT, CDR2 FYEKMQ (reference sequence). Deletions cut 5 bases from V and 8 bases from J, with 22 bases between.

The gene calls are TRBV19 and TRBJ2-7; 9 bases align to TRBD1. The ends lost 4 bases at V and 6 bases at J; junction bases unmatched: 13. The CDR3 sequence is 16 residues long. Germline CDR1 is LNHDA and CDR2 is SQIVND (reference sequence). The CDR3 DNA follows: TGTGCCAGTAGTACCAAAACGGGACAGGGCGTACGCGAGCAGTACTTC. This translates into CASSTKTGQGVREQYF.

The gene calls are TRBV4-2 and TRBJ2-7, with TRBD2 identical over 7 bases. V lost 1 base to trimming and J lost 6 bases; unmatched junction nucleotides: 3. The CDR3 is 13 amino acids. Looked up from germline, CDR1 is LGHNA and CDR2 is YNFKEQ. For the CDR3, the DNA is TGTGCCAGCAGCCAAGGCGGGGGAGGCGAGCAGTACTTC. Amino acids: CASSQGGGGEQYF.

This chain uses TRBV15 with TRBJ2-2, with 8 bases aligning to TRBD2. Unmatched junction bases numbered 2, after V lost 6 bases and J lost 5 bases. Germline CDR1 reads LNHNV; CDR2 reads YYDKDF (reference sequence). There are 13 residues in the CDR3. CDR3 sequence reads: CATRASGTGELFF. CDR3 in DNA: TGTGCCACCAGGGCTAGCGGGACCGGGGAGCTGTTTTTT.